The source of this TCR beta chain is a study of control samples from healthy donors and cancer patients (TCRdb year 2020). As for this clone: No antigen is known for it.

The V end loses 1 base and the J end loses 5 bases, and a stretch of 11 bases separates them. CDR1 and CDR2, looked up from the germline V gene (reference sequence), are SEHNR and FQNEAQ. Including cysteine and phenylalanine, the CDR3 has 14 amino acids. Left in the record is the CDR3 DNA by itself, 42 bases read in frame from the first base. To prepare the library, the immunoSEQ multiplex PCR assay was applied. TCRdb mirrors the immuneACCESS table, restricted to in-frame sequences. Some clones are absent from its copies; in checked studies, under half trace to an unresolved V gene, and the reason for the others is unknown. This sample's listing comprises some 190,000 clones. The biggest ten clones account for approximately 2.2% of the sample.

This clonotype originated in a woman in her twenties or thirties in good health. The source material was blood. The sequence joins TRBV7-9 to TRBJ1-1; the D gene is possibly TRBD1, with 6 bases matching. Read as DNA, the sequence is TGTGCCAGCAGCTTAGGGGTTCAGGGGACTGAAGCTTTCTTT. Protein translation: CASSLGVQGTEAFF.